Listed here are 21 T cell receptor beta chains from one sample, sequenced in a study of OX40 agonist ivuxolimab in advanced cancers. The data were produced by immunoSEQ multiplex PCR, yet TCRdb's version contains in-frame clones alone and is incomplete. The sample shows tens of thousands of clones, about 87% of them seen only once. The starting material was CD4+ or CD8+ T cells sorted from blood, obtained in a trial of the OX40 agonist ivuxolimab. The receptors come from an adult with an advanced solid tumor such as melanoma, head and neck, liver or kidney cancer.

The chain combines TRBV7-2 with TRBJ2-7, with 7 nucleotides matching TRBD2. V shed 6 bases, J shed 5 bases, and the junction held 7 bases outside the gene matches. CDR1 SGHTA and CDR2 FQGNSA come from the germline V gene. The CDR3 totals 13 residues. CDR3 sequence (DNA): TGTGCCAGCAGATTTAGCGGGTCGAACGAGCAGTACTTC. Translating it yields CASRFSGSNEQYF.

The chain couples TRBV19 to TRBJ2-3; the match to TRBD2 covers 8 bases. The CDR3 loop spans 14 amino acids. The J segment lost 4 bases and the V segment lost 4 bases, leaving 4 bases of the junction unmatched. Per the germline V gene, CDR1 is LNHDA and CDR2 is SQIVND (reference sequence). In DNA, the CDR3 is TGTGCCAGTAGTACCGGACTAGCTCCAGATACGCAGTATTTT. Amino acids: CASSTGLAPDTQYF.

The chain has TRBV6-1 and TRBJ2-5; either TRBD1 or TRBD2 may fit D (7 bases each). Near its end, the DNA agrees better with TRBJ2-7, so the J call may be wrong. CDR3 length: 14 amino acids. The germline CDR1 and CDR2 sequences are MNHNS and SASEGT. DNA for the CDR3: TGTGCCAGTGGAGGGAGGGGGCAGACCTACGAGCAGTACTTC. Translation gives CASGGRGQTYEQYF.

The rearrangement joins TRBV18 to TRBJ2-5; 7 bases are a match to TRBD1. Matching the DNA end better, TRBJ2-7 makes the J call doubtful. Germline CDR1 reads KGHSH; CDR2 reads LQKENI. This CDR3 is 16 amino acids long. The CDR3 loop reads CASSPPSDRVHSEQYF. The CDR3, as DNA: TGTGCCAGCTCACCACCTAGCGACAGGGTTCACTCCGAGCAGTACTTC.

The rearrangement joins TRBV6-5 to TRBJ1-2; 12 positions match TRBD1. CDR1 is MNHEY, CDR2 SVGAGI, per germline. This CDR3 has 15 residues. V was pared by 6 bases and J by 4 bases, with 6 bases of the junction left unmatched. The CDR3 DNA reads TGTGCCAGCAGCCCGGGGACAGGGGGCTCCTATGGCTACACCTTC. Its translation is CASSPGTGGSYGYTF.

CDR3: CASSPYVGGSYNEQFF. The CDR3 region has the DNA TGTGCCAGCAGCCCCTACGTGGGGGGCTCCTACAATGAGCAGTTCTTC. The J gene is TRBJ2-1, the V gene TRBV7-9, with D possibly TRBD2 on 6 matching bases. V lost 5 bases and J 0 bases, leaving 14 bases between the germline ends. In germline, CDR1 is SEHNR, CDR2 FQNEAQ (reference sequence). The CDR3 runs 16 residues.

The V and J genes are TRBV7-7 and TRBJ1-3; D remains unclear. The CDR3 has 14 residues. The germline V gene encodes CDR1 SSHAT and CDR2 FNYEAQ (reference sequence). The V end was cut by 1 base, the J end by 4 bases, with 8 bases between. As DNA, the CDR3 is TGTGCCAGCAGCTTAGGTACCGTCGGAAACACCATATATTTT. Translation: CASSLGTVGNTIYF.

This clone was observed a single time. The chain uses TRBV5-1 and TRBJ2-5; unclear D gene. The CDR3 loop spans 14 amino acids. Trimming stripped 6 bases from V and 5 bases from J, with 17 bases between. Germline V gene lookup returns CDR1 SGHRS and CDR2 YFSETQ. The chain's CDR3 is CASISGRPGETQYF. For the CDR3, the DNA is TGCGCCAGCATATCGGGCAGGCCTGGGGAGACCCAGTACTTC.

The chain is built from TRBV13 and TRBJ1-3, with TRBD1 identical over 7 bases. Germline V gene data show CDR1 as PRHDT and CDR2 as FYEKMQ (reference sequence). V was clipped by 4 bases and J by 0 bases; unmatched bases: 9. This CDR3 region has 17 residues. The CDR3 DNA is TGTGCCAGCAGCTCACCCTACAGGGGTTTCTCTGGAAACACCATATATTTT. This gives the protein CASSSPYRGFSGNTIYF.

This clone is a singleton in its sample. This chain uses TRBV29-1 with TRBJ1-6, with 7 positions matching TRBD1. Trimming at V came to 5 bases and at J to 7 bases, leaving 5 bases not matched to a gene. CDR1 is SQVTM, CDR2 ANQGSEA, per germline. The CDR3 runs 13 residues. The CDR3 DNA follows: TGCAGCGTTCAGGGGGATTTGAATTCACCCCTCCACTTT. Its protein product is CSVQGDLNSPLHF. Full variable domain (outside the CDR3, taken from reference TRBV29-1 and TRBJ1-6): SAVISQKPSRDICQRGTSLTIQCQVDSQVTMMFWYRQQPGQSLTLIATANQGSEATYESGFVIDKFPISRPNLTFSTLTVSNMSPEDSSIYLCSVQGDLNSPLHFGNGTRLTVT.

The chain has TRBV25-1 and TRBJ2-2; D possibly corresponds to TRBD1 (5 bases). The germline V gene has CDR1 MGHDK and CDR2 SYGVNS. V lost 4 bases to trimming and J lost 6 bases, with 9 bases between them. The CDR3 totals 13 residues. The CDR3 DNA reads as TGTGCCAGCAGTGGACAGTCCGCCGGGGAGCTGTTTTTT. This codes for CASSGQSAGELFF.

The gene calls are TRBV4-2 and TRBJ2-7, with D maybe TRBD2 (6 bases). Trimming cost V 5 bases and J 5 bases, with 19 bases left between them. The germline V gene has CDR1 LGHNA and CDR2 YNFKEQ. The CDR3 is made up of 15 amino acids. CDR3 residues: CASSMEYGGSDEQYF. In DNA, the CDR3 is TGTGCCAGCAGCATGGAATACGGAGGGAGCGACGAGCAGTACTTC.

The chain joins TRBV4-1 to TRBJ1-2, with 7 bases that match TRBD1. In germline, CDR1 is MGHRA, CDR2 YSYEKL. The CDR3 spans 17 residues. J gave up 4 bases and V 2 bases, and 13 bases lay outside the gene matches. In DNA, the CDR3 is TGCGCCAGCAGCCAACCCTTTGGGGAGGGGGCCAGCTATGGCTACACCTTC. Its protein product is CASSQPFGEGASYGYTF.

The CDR3 is CASFGSYNSPLHF. The CDR3 nucleotides read TGTGCCTCCTTCGGCTCCTATAATTCACCCCTCCACTTT. The chain combines TRBV6-5 with TRBJ1-6; D is ambiguous. Per the germline V gene, CDR1 is MNHEY and CDR2 is SVGAGI. Trimming took 11 bases from V and 0 from J, leaving 8 bases between them. This CDR3 has 13 amino acids.

The V and J genes are TRBV9 and TRBJ1-2; D is unresolved. The CDR3 length is 13 residues. Trimming pared 4 bases from V and 4 bases from J, leaving 11 bases between. CDR1 and CDR2 from the germline V gene are SGDLS and YYNGEE. The CDR3 nucleotides are TGTGCCAGCAGCCCCCTCCGGAGCTATGGCTACACCTTC. This gives the protein CASSPLRSYGYTF. Using reference TRBV9 and TRBJ1-2 for the parts outside the CDR3, the full variable domain is DSGVTQTPKHLITATGQRVTLRCSPRSGDLSVYWYQQSLDQGLQFLIQYYNGEERAKGNILERFSAQQFPDLHSELNLSSLELGDSALYFCASSPLRSYGYTFGSGTRLTVV.

V gene TRBV19 combines with J gene TRBJ1-1; perhaps TRBD1 as D (6 bases). This CDR3 has 14 residues. CDR1 is LNHDA, CDR2 SQIVND, per germline (reference sequence). V was trimmed by 1 base and J by 1 base, leaving 7 bases between them. The CDR3 sequence: CASSIGTANTEAFF. The CDR3 DNA reads as TGTGCCAGTAGTATAGGGACAGCGAACACTGAAGCTTTCTTT.

The rearrangement links TRBV7-6 to TRBJ1-4, with a weak D call TRBD1 (6 bases). Germline CDR1 SGHVS, CDR2 FNYEAQ. CDR3 size: 18 residues. Between the trimmed V and J ends, which lost 3 bases and 2 bases, there was a span of 19 bases. CDR3 loop: CASSLNRLGGRTNEKLFF. The CDR3 nucleotides are TGTGCCAGCAGCTTGAATCGGCTCGGGGGCAGGACTAATGAAAAACTGTTTTTT. The whole variable domain, remainder taken from reference TRBV7-6 and TRBJ1-4, is GAGVSQSPRYKVTKRGQDVALRCDPISGHVSLYWYRQALGQGPEFLTYFNYEAQQDKSGLPNDRFSAERPEGSISTLTIQRTEQRDSAMYRCASSLNRLGGRTNEKLFFGSGTQLSVL.

This chain joins TRBV18 and TRBJ2-1, with D tentatively TRBD2 (6 bases). Trimming took off 3 bases at V and 0 bases at J, with 15 bases between the two ends. CDR1 is KGHSH, CDR2 LQKENI, per germline. The CDR3 spans 17 residues. The CDR3 sequence: CASSPAGGGSSYNEQFF. The CDR3 region has the DNA TGTGCCAGCTCACCCGCGGGCGGAGGGAGCTCCTACAATGAGCAGTTCTTC.

The V gene is TRBV30, the J gene TRBJ1-1; the D is unclear. Trimming pared 2 bases from V and 0 bases from J, leaving 7 bases between. The CDR3 length is 13 residues. The V gene's germline CDR1 is GTSNPN and CDR2 SVGIG (reference sequence). CDR3: CAWSIPVNTEAFF. The CDR3 coding sequence is TGTGCCTGGAGTATCCCGGTGAACACTGAAGCTTTCTTT.

The chain joins TRBV19 to TRBJ1-5, with D perhaps matching TRBD1 (5 bases). CDR1 is LNHDA, CDR2 SQIVND, per germline (reference sequence). CDR3 size: 15 residues. Deletions cut 2 bases from V and 1 base from J, with 9 bases between. The CDR3 is CASSISSGSNQPQHF. Written as DNA, the CDR3 is TGTGCCAGTAGTATATCTTCAGGGAGCAATCAGCCCCAGCATTTT.

The rearrangement links TRBV5-4 to TRBJ1-2; maybe TRBD1 (6 bases). Germline V gene lookup returns CDR1 SGHNT and CDR2 YYREEE (reference sequence). V gave up 0 bases and J gave up 5 bases, with 14 bases separating them. The CDR3 is 15 residues long. CDR3 sequence (DNA): TGTGCCAGCAGCTTGGGGGACATTCTTGGTTATGGCTACACCTTC. It specifies CASSLGDILGYGYTF. Looking up the rest from reference TRBV5-4 and TRBJ1-2 gives the full variable domain: ETGVTQSPTHLIKTRGQQVTLRCSSQSGHNTVSWYQQALGQGPQFIFQYYREEENGRGNFPPRFSGLQFPNYSSELNVNALELDDSALYLCASSLGDILGYGYTFGSGTRLTVV.